The T cell receptor beta chain under discussion was sequenced for a study of spatial heterogeneity in lung cancer (dated by TCRdb to the late 2010s). Context from the whole study: Donors were some 67 patients with early-stage, untreated non-small cell lung cancer from the lung TRACERx cohort. Follow-up PBMC samples were sequenced whenever available, and the median time to follow-up was two to three years after resection. More beta-chain than alpha-chain transcripts were consistently detected, likely reflecting higher beta-chain transcript abundance. In the raw uncorrected reads, each unique combination of TCR and UMI appeared more than ten times on average. TCR alpha and beta repertoires were quantitatively compared across multiple tumor regions, matched nontumor lung and blood in non-small cell lung cancer. The study linked features of the TCR repertoire to counts of nonsynonymous mutations, which were determined by whole-exome sequencing of tumor tissue. At surgery, both alpha and beta chains were TCR-sequenced in approximately 210 tumor regions, about 64 matched nontumor lung samples and around 50 PBMC samples. Overall study results and their limits: Ubiquitous expanded tumor TCRs were detected in blood more often at tumor resection than at routine follow-up. Only 13 to 15 patients were included in the comparisons of baseline and follow-up blood repertoires. Additional single-cell paired TCR alpha and beta sequencing was considered necessary to confirm, at a functional level, the hypothesis that regional TCRs recognize regional mutations.

This clonotype has at least ten counts. This clone's antigen is unknown. Base qualities are missing; no much larger clone stands one base away. Looking up the germline V gene yields CDR1 SGHRS and CDR2 YFSETQ. The CDR3 covers 15 residues, taking in both the cysteine and the phenylalanine. Left in the record is the CDR3 DNA by itself, 45 bases read in frame from the first base. V and J are trimmed by 5 bases and 1 base, and the gene matches miss 9 bases of the junction. Receptor libraries were prepared by 5' RACE. Sequencing was performed on a NextSeq 500. To allow correction of PCR and sequencing errors, the TCR library protocol tagged every TCR cDNA molecule with a unique molecular identifier. The published analysis was carried out like this. Decombinator tools were used for TCR identification, UMI-based error correction and CDR3 extraction. Expanded TCRs were defined as those above a frequency of 2 per 1,000, corresponding to the top 1% of the tumor frequency distribution. Renyi diversity was computed with the R vegan package after each repertoire had been subsampled 100 times to 5,000 TCRs. CDR3 similarity networks were built from amino acid triplet string-kernel similarity, with CDR3s being connected when pairwise similarity was above 0.82. TCRdb trimmed public reads at Q25 via fastp, called clones via MiXCR and kept in-frame beta chains. Each entry merges the rows of one CDR3 protein and shows their most common DNA and genes. TCRdb's processing, not the study's, gives the V and J calls here. The sample table shows approximately 20,000 distinct CDR3 sequences, and 9% to 10% are seen once. The biggest ten clones account for less than 40% of the sample.

Taken with the paper, the label for time point translates to: blood at routine non-recurrence follow-up after resection. Without any cell sorting, TCR sequencing was performed on whole RNA extracted either from tumor and nontumor lung tissue or from cryopreserved PBMC samples. Only patients for whom sufficient RNA was available from at least two tumor regions were selected for TCR sequencing. Specimen: PBMCs, collected at follow-up. The receptor was isolated from a female donor with early-stage non-small cell lung cancer. This chain is built from TRBV5-1 and TRBJ2-7; a stretch of 7 junction bases matches TRBD2. The DNA sequence reads TGCGCCAGCAGTCGGGAGGTTGGGGTATCCTACGAGCAGTACTTC. This encodes CASSREVGVSYEQYF.